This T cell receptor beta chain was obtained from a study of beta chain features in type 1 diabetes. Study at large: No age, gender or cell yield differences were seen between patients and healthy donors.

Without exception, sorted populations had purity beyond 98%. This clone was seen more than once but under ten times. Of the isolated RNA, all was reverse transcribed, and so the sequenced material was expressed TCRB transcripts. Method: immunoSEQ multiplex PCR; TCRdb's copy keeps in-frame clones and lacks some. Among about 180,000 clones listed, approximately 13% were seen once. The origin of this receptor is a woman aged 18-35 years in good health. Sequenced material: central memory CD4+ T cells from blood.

Here the CDR3 reads CASSYPGQGFHEQYF. CDR3 nucleotide sequence: TGTGCCAGCAGTTACCCGGGACAGGGGTTCCACGAGCAGTACTTC. The chain links TRBV6-5 to TRBJ2-7; 10 bases map to TRBD1. The CDR3 totals 15 residues. Germline values: CDR1 MNHEY, CDR2 SVGAGI. The junction had 6 bases not matched to a gene; V was cut back by 2 bases and J by 5 bases.